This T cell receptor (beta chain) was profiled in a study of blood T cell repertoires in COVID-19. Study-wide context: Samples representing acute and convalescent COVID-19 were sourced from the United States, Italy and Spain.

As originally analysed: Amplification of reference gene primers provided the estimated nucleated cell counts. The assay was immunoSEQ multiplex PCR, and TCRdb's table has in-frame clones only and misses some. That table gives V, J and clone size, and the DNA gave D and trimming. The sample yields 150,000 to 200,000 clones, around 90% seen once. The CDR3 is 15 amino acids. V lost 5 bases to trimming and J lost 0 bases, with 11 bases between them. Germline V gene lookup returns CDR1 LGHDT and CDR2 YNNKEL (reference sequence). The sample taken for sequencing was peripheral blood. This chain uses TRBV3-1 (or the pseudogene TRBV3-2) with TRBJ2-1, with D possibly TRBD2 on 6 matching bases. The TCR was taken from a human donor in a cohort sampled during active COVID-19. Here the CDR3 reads CASSSGLTSYNEQFF. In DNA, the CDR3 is TGTGCCAGCAGCTCCGGACTAACCTCCTACAATGAGCAGTTCTTC.